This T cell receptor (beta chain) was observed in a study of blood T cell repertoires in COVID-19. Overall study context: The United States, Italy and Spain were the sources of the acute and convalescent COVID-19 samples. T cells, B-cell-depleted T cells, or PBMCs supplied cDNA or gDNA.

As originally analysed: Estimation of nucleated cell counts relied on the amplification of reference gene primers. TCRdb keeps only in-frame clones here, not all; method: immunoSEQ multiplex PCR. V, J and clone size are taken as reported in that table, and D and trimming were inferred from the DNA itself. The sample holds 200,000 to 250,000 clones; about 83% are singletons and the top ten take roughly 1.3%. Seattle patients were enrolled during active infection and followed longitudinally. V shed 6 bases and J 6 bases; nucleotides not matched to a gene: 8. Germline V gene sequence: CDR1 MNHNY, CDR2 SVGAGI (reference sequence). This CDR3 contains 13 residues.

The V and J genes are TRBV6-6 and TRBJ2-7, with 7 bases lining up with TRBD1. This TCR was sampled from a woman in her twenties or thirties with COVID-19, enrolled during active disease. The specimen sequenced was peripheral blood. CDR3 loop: CASSRPGQAEQYF. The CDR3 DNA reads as TGTGCCAGCAGCCGACCCGGACAGGCCGAGCAGTACTTC.